This TCR beta chain was documented in a study of control samples from healthy donors and cancer patients. Profiling relied on immunoSEQ multiplex PCR, and the TCRdb table lists in-frame clones only, not all of them. The top ten clones hold around 3.6% of a sample with roughly 120,000 clones, just under 95% of them seen once. The clonotype comes from a man in his thirties or forties in good health. The sequenced sample consisted of blood.

Here the CDR3 DNA reads TGCAGCGTTCCTGCCCAGGGGTTCCATGGTGCTTTCTTT. Its protein product is CSVPAQGFHGAFF. This chain joins TRBV29-1 and TRBJ1-1, with D perhaps TRBD1 (6 bases). The V gene's germline CDR1 is SQVTM and CDR2 ANQGSEA. The V gene lost 5 bases and the J gene lost 11 bases, with 21 bases spanning the gap. This CDR3 contains 13 residues.